The sequence of this T cell receptor beta chain was determined in a study of tumor-infiltrating lymphocytes in primary liver carcinoma. From around 500 ng total RNA, TCR beta cDNA was generated with a primer in the constant region. Construction of TCR beta libraries relied on three successive nested multiplex PCR rounds employing slightly modified ARM-PCR. Each of the first two PCR rounds ran approximately 9 cycles with TRBV1-TRBV30 forward and C-beta reverse primers. From the multiplex PCR reads, TCRdb called clonotypes with MiXCR, one entry per CDR3 protein. This repertoire shows about 210,000 distinct CDR3 sequences, approximately 80% found once; its top ten account for about a sixth. The CDR3 has 16 residues. CDR1 and CDR2 from the germline V gene are MNHNS and SASEGT. Comment on this clonotype: The junction departs from germline at one end; a sequencing error may be responsible.

Investigators took RNA and DNA out together from about 19-30 mg of unsorted bulk tissue. Sequenced material: tumor tissue from primary liver carcinoma. J is TRBJ2-1 and V is TRBV6-1; a possible D gene is TRBD2 (5 bases). This TCR derives from a man aged 35 to 55 with primary liver carcinoma and hepatitis B virus infection. CDR3 bases: TGCACCAGCACCCCTTATCTTAGTGGAGGCTACAATGAGCAGTTCTTC. Its protein is CTSTPYLSGGYNEQFF.